This T cell receptor (beta chain) was recorded in a study of blood T cell repertoires in COVID-19. At the level of the study: Whether acute or convalescent, the COVID-19 samples came from the United States, Italy and Spain. Sources were T cells, B-cell-depleted T cells, or PBMCs; the material itself was cDNA or gDNA.

How the authors handled the data: Using reference gene primer amplification, nucleated cell counts were estimated. Assay: immunoSEQ multiplex PCR; the TCRdb copy retains only in-frame clones and omits some. V, J and clone size are those of that table, while D and trimming were read from the DNA. Of some 83,000 clones listed, less than 90% are singletons. Sequenced sample: peripheral blood. The source is a man aged 80 or over in a cohort sampled during active COVID-19.

CDR3 sequence reads: CASSPDSPLEQYF. The CDR3 DNA reads as TGCGCCAGCAGCCCGGACTCCCCTCTAGAGCAGTACTTC. The chain links TRBV4-1 to TRBJ2-7; D is possibly TRBD2 (5 bases). Germline values: CDR1 MGHRA, CDR2 YSYEKL. Trimming took 4 bases from V and 7 from J, leaving 14 bases between them. The CDR3 totals 13 residues.